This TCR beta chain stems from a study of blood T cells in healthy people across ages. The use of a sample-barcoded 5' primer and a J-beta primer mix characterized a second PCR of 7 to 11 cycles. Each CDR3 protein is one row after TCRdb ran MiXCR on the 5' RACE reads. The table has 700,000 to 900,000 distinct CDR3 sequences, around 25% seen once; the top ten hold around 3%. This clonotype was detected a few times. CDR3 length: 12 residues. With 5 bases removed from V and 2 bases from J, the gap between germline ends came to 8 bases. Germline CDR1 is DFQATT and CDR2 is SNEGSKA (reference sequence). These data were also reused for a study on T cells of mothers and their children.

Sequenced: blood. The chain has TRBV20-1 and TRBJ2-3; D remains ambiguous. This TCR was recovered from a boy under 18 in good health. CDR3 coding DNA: TGCAGTGCTCTATCGAACACAGATACGCAGTATTTT. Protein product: CSALSNTDTQYF.